The rows below give T cell receptor beta chains drawn from one sample of a study of Ad26.COV2.S vaccination and SARS-CoV-2 variants. Clones were sequenced by immunoSEQ multiplex PCR, and TCRdb holds only the in-frame ones, with some missing. The data hold a few hundred thousand clones, with roughly 90% observed a single time. The sample in question was peripheral blood, obtained in a trial of Ad26.COV2.S vaccine versus placebo. These receptors all come from a person between 18 and 65 years old who received the Ad26.COV2.S COVID-19 vaccine or a placebo. Each CDR3 is given with its conserved first and last residue. A D gene is named only where the DNA matches it firmly. Clone size is given for some rows only: seen once, a few or many times, or a class if the clone is expanded.

clone_size	v_call	j_call	d_call	cdr3_aa	cdr3_nt
.	TRBV9	TRBJ2-3	.	CASSVLGTDTQYF	TGTGCCAGCAGCGTTTTAGGGACAGATACGCAGTATTTT
.	TRBV3-1/TRBV3-2	TRBJ2-2	TRBD2	CASSRLAQNTGELFF	TGTGCCAGCAGCCGACTAGCACAGAACACCGGGGAGCTGTTTTTT
.	TRBV24-1	TRBJ2-2	.	CATSRAGTGELFF	TGTGCCACCAGTCGGGCAGGGACCGGGGAGCTGTTTTTT
.	TRBV18	TRBJ2-1	.	CASSPPGTAYNEQFF	TGTGCCAGCTCACCACCTGGCACAGCTTACAATGAGCAGTTCTTC
.	TRBV6-2/TRBV6-3	TRBJ1-1	.	CASSYKNLGLEAFF	TGTGCCAGCAGTTACAAGAATCTGGGTCTTGAAGCTTTCTTT
.	TRBV5-8	TRBJ2-2	.	CASSLTRDAYTGELFF	TGTGCCAGCAGCTTGACCAGGGACGCCTACACCGGGGAGCTGTTTTTT
.	TRBV7-2	TRBJ2-5	TRBD1	CASSKTRDRGTETQYF	TGTGCCAGCAGCAAGACCCGGGACAGGGGGACAGAGACCCAGTACTTC
.	TRBV6-2/TRBV6-3	TRBJ1-1	.	CASSYWRDTEAFF	TGTGCCAGCAGTTATTGGAGGGACACTGAAGCTTTCTTT
once	TRBV7-8	TRBJ2-7	.	CASSRRRDTLDYEQYF	TGTGCCAGCAGTCGTCGTAGGGACACCCTCGACTACGAGCAGTACTTC
.	TRBV6-5	TRBJ1-5	TRBD1	CASSGTGVGNQPQHF	TGTGCCAGCAGCGGGACAGGGGTGGGTAATCAGCCCCAGCATTTT
few	TRBV4-3	TRBJ1-5	TRBD1	CASSPTGDNQPQHF	TGCGCCAGCAGCCCGACAGGGGACAATCAGCCCCAGCATTTT
.	TRBV24-1	TRBJ2-1	.	CATSDLKGPEYNEQFF	TGTGCCACCAGTGATTTAAAGGGACCCGAATACAATGAGCAGTTCTTC
.	TRBV30	TRBJ2-3	.	CAWSERDTQYF	TGTGCCTGGAGTGAGCGGGATACGCAGTATTTT
.	TRBV5-1	TRBJ2-2	TRBD2	CATSGTRTTGELFF	TGCGCCACCTCCGGGACTAGGACCACCGGGGAGCTGTTTTTT
.	TRBV4-2	TRBJ1-1	TRBD1	CASSLFTGGWGTEAFF	TGTGCCAGCAGCCTATTTACAGGGGGCTGGGGAACTGAAGCTTTCTTT
.	TRBV11-2	TRBJ2-1	TRBD2	CASSLRASGFYNEQFF	TGTGCCAGCAGCTTACGGGCTAGCGGGTTTTACAATGAGCAGTTCTTC
.	TRBV30	TRBJ2-3	.	CAWNPGRTDTQYF	TGTGCCTGGAACCCGGGGCGCACAGATACGCAGTATTTT
.	TRBV6-6	TRBJ1-3	.	CASSSAFGGNTIYF	TGTGCCAGCAGTTCCGCCTTTGGGGGAAACACCATATATTTT
.	TRBV15	TRBJ2-7	.	CATSRDRGPYEQYF	TGTGCCACCAGCAGAGATCGGGGGCCGTACGAGCAGTACTTC
.	TRBV10-3	TRBJ2-7	TRBD2	CAISDLQGLASSYEQYF	TGTGCCATCAGTGATCTCCAGGGACTAGCTAGCTCCTACGAGCAGTACTTC
.	TRBV30	TRBJ1-1	.	CAWIRSDLGAEAFF	TGTGCCTGGATCCGCTCGGACCTTGGCGCTGAAGCTTTCTTT
.	TRBV4-2	TRBJ2-5	TRBD2	CASSQLLAGARETQYF	TGTGCCAGCAGCCAACTACTAGCGGGGGCCAGGGAGACCCAGTACTTC
.	TRBV5-5	TRBJ1-5	TRBD1	CASSSGTGYQPQHF	TGTGCCAGCAGCTCCGGGACAGGGTATCAGCCCCAGCATTTT
.	TRBV9	TRBJ2-1	TRBD2	CASSVDALGLAGEGEQFF	TGTGCCAGCAGCGTAGATGCTCTGGGACTAGCGGGAGAGGGGGAGCAGTTCTTC
.	TRBV19	TRBJ2-3	.	CASSIRSGPTNTQYF	TGTGCCAGTAGTATACGTAGCGGCCCCACAAATACGCAGTATTTT
.	TRBV24-1	TRBJ2-3	.	CATSDAGTQYF	TGTGCCACCAGTGACGCGGGTACGCAGTATTTT
.	TRBV29-1	TRBJ2-1	TRBD2	CSVIRDFRGVASGTYNEQFF	TGCAGCGTTATCCGGGACTTTCGGGGTGTGGCTAGCGGGACCTACAATGAGCAGTTCTTC
once	TRBV6-5	TRBJ1-3	.	CASSRRTDSGNTIYF	TGTGCCAGCAGCCGTCGTACAGATTCTGGAAACACCATATATTTT
.	TRBV5-1	TRBJ1-2	.	CASSLDATADGYTF	TGCGCCAGCAGCTTGGACGCGACGGCGGATGGCTACACCTTC
.	TRBV5-6	TRBJ2-3	.	CASSQLDTQYF	TGTGCCAGCAGCCAACTAGATACGCAGTATTTT
.	TRBV6-2/TRBV6-3	TRBJ2-2	TRBD2	CASSYSSSGYKDGELFF	TGTGCCAGCAGTTACTCTTCTAGCGGGTATAAGGACGGGGAGCTGTTTTTT